The 17 T cell receptor beta chains below were found in one sample sequenced in a study of blood T cell repertoires in COVID-19. Assay: immunoSEQ multiplex PCR; the TCRdb copy retains only in-frame clones and omits some. The sample yields more than 55,000 clones, approximately 90% seen once. Specimen: peripheral blood. The receptors stem from a man older than 75 with acute or convalescent COVID-19.

The chain combines TRBV5-1 with TRBJ2-2; TRBD1 matches at 9 bases. CDR1 is SGHRS and CDR2 is YFSETQ in the germline V gene. The length of the CDR3 is 14 residues. The trim removed 7 bases at V and 5 bases at J, leaving 6 bases unmatched. CDR3 bases: TGCGCCAGCGCTAGGACAGGGGAGACCGGGGAGCTGTTTTTT. Translated: CASARTGETGELFF.

The CDR3 reads CASSEAPTGIQPQHF. CDR3 nucleotides: TGTGCCAGCAGTGAAGCGCCAACAGGGATTCAGCCCCAGCATTTT. The chain employs TRBV6-1 and TRBJ1-5; D may be TRBD1 (6 bases). The CDR3 runs to 15 residues. The V and J ends lost 0 bases and 6 bases respectively, with 12 bases between them. CDR1 is MNHNS and CDR2 is SASEGT in the germline V gene.

J is TRBJ1-6 and V is TRBV13; 9 nucleotides agree with TRBD1. CDR3 length: 14 amino acids. Trimming cost V 8 bases and J 7 bases; bases outside gene matches: 6. The germline V gene has CDR1 PRHDT and CDR2 FYEKMQ (reference sequence). The CDR3 spells CASVRTGDNSPLHF. The CDR3 DNA reads TGTGCCAGCGTCCGGACAGGGGACAATTCACCCCTCCACTTT.

The rearrangement links TRBV6-5 to TRBJ2-3; 7 bases match TRBD1. V dropped 7 bases and J dropped 6; count of bases not matched to a gene: 7. CDR3 length equals 13 residues. Germline loops: CDR1 MNHEY, CDR2 SVGAGI. CDR3 nucleotides: TGTGCCAGCAAGGCCCACAGGGGTGATACGCAGTATTTT. This encodes CASKAHRGDTQYF.

CDR3 nucleotide sequence: TGTGCCAGCAGTGAACGGACAGTGGAAGAGACCCAGTACTTC. This sequence encodes CASSERTVEETQYF. V is TRBV2 and J is TRBJ2-5, with TRBD1 as a possible D gene (6 bases). The V gene lost 2 bases and the J gene lost 3 bases, with 10 bases spanning the gap. Germline lookup yields CDR1 SNHLY and CDR2 FYNNEI. The CDR3 extends over 14 amino acids.

This chain links TRBV5-1 with TRBJ1-1, with 8 bases aligning to TRBD1. The germline gives CDR1 SGHRS, CDR2 YFSETQ. The J segment lost 6 bases and the V segment lost 6 bases, leaving 10 bases of the junction unmatched. The CDR3 loop spans 14 amino acids. CDR3 DNA sequence: TGCGCCAGCAAAGGGAGGCAGGGGGCCCCTGAAGCTTTCTTT. This sequence encodes CASKGRQGAPEAFF.

There are a few counts of this clone. The chain recombines TRBV5-4 with TRBJ1-6, with D possibly TRBD1 on 6 matching bases. The CDR3 totals 14 residues. CDR1 and CDR2 (germline): SGHNT, YYREEE (reference sequence). V lost 2 bases and J 7 bases, leaving 10 bases between the germline ends. This chain's CDR3 is CASSFGGRNSPLHF. In DNA form, the CDR3 reads TGTGCCAGCAGCTTCGGGGGGCGGAATTCACCCCTCCACTTT.

This chain joins TRBV4-2 and TRBJ2-3; 8 bases line up with TRBD1. This CDR3 region has 15 residues. V was clipped by 5 bases and J by 1 base; unmatched bases: 5. Germline CDR1 is LGHNA and CDR2 is YNFKEQ. The CDR3 here is CASSSTGEGTDTQYF. CDR3 DNA: TGTGCCAGCAGCTCGACAGGGGAGGGCACAGATACGCAGTATTTT.

The CDR3 bases are TGTGCCAGCAGCCCCCTCCTCGGGACAGCACAGACCCAGTACTTC. Translating it yields CASSPLLGTAQTQYF. The rearrangement uses TRBV14 and TRBJ2-5; TRBD1 matches at 7 bases. The CDR3 sequence is 15 residues long. Germline CDR1 and CDR2: SGHDN and FVKESK. V shed 4 bases and J 6 bases; nucleotides not matched to a gene: 11. The variable domain in full, completed from reference TRBV14 and TRBJ2-5, reads EAGVTQFPSHSVIEKGQTVTLRCDPISGHDNLYWYRRVMGKEIKFLLHFVKESKQDESGMPNNRFLAERTGGTYSTLKVQPAELEDSGVYFCASSPLLGTAQTQYFGPGTRLLVL.

The chain employs TRBV24-1 and TRBJ1-1, with D tentatively TRBD1 (5 bases). V was clipped by 7 bases and J by 3 bases, with 8 bases between them. Germline lookup yields CDR1 KGHDR and CDR2 SFDVKD. This CDR3 contains 12 residues. The CDR3 here is CATRGADTEAFF. The CDR3 nucleotides are TGTGCCACCAGAGGGGCGGACACTGAAGCTTTCTTT.

J is TRBJ1-1 and V is TRBV5-1; 7 nucleotides line up with TRBD1. Germline V gene lookup returns CDR1 SGHRS and CDR2 YFSETQ. The CDR3 totals 15 residues. Losses at the gene ends were 1 base for V and 3 bases for J; bases not matched to a gene: 6. The CDR3 DNA reads as TGCGCCAGCAGCTTGAGGATAGGGACAGACACTGAAGCTTTCTTT. It is translated as CASSLRIGTDTEAFF. The whole variable domain, remainder taken from reference TRBV5-1 and TRBJ1-1, is KAGVTQTPRYLIKTRGQQVTLSCSPISGHRSVSWYQQTPGQGLQFLFEYFSETQRNKGNFPGRFSGRQFSNSRSEMNVSTLELGDSALYLCASSLRIGTDTEAFFGQGTRLTVV.

The chain joins TRBV12-3 or TRBV12-4 to TRBJ1-2; maybe TRBD1 (6 bases). Trimming pared 6 bases from V and 7 bases from J, leaving 15 bases between. The CDR3 has 13 residues. CDR3 loop: CASSRYRVSGYTF. CDR3 sequence (DNA): TGTGCCAGCAGCCGCTACAGGGTCTCTGGCTACACCTTC.

The genes are TRBV5-4 and TRBJ2-7; 9 bases match TRBD1. The CDR3 is made up of 16 amino acids. Germline V lookup: CDR1 SGHNT, CDR2 YYREEE (reference sequence). V lost 3 bases to trimming and J lost 6 bases; unmatched junction nucleotides: 13. The CDR3 reads CASSSSSGTGIREQYF. Written as DNA, the CDR3 is TGTGCCAGCAGCTCCTCTTCCGGGACAGGGATCCGCGAGCAGTACTTC.

This chain uses TRBV7-6 with TRBJ2-2; 9 bases match TRBD1. The ends lost 6 bases at V and 0 bases at J; junction bases unmatched: 20. The V gene's germline CDR1 is SGHVS and CDR2 FNYEAQ. The length of the CDR3 is 21 residues. The CDR3 DNA reads as TGTGCCAGCAGTTCGGGACAGGGTCCGGGGCGGAACAACCCGAACACCGGGGAGCTGTTTTTT. Translated: CASSSGQGPGRNNPNTGELFF.

The rearrangement uses TRBV30 and TRBJ1-5, with TRBD1 matching 8 bases. Per the germline V gene, CDR1 is GTSNPN and CDR2 is SVGIG (reference sequence). CDR3 length: 14 amino acids. The trim removed 2 bases at V and 2 bases at J, leaving 2 bases unmatched. The CDR3 DNA reads TGTGCCTGGAGTTCGGGACAGGGCAATCAGCCCCAGCATTTT. Translating gives CAWSSGQGNQPQHF. The variable domain in full, with the rest retrieved from reference TRBV30 and TRBJ1-5, is SQTIHQWPATLVQPVGSPLSLECTVEGTSNPNLYWYRQAAGRGLQLLFYSVGIGQISSEVPQNLSASRPQDRQFILSSKKLLLSDSGFYLCAWSSGQGNQPQHFGDGTRLSIL.

V and J are TRBV19 and TRBJ1-6; 7 bases fit TRBD1. The CDR3 has 15 residues. From germline, CDR1 is LNHDA and CDR2 SQIVND (reference sequence). The V and J ends lost 7 bases and 7 bases, in that order; junction bases with no gene match: 10. CDR3 nucleotide sequence: TGTGCCAGTACCCGCGAGGGGGCGAGGAATTCACCCCTCCACTTT. Its protein is CASTREGARNSPLHF.

V is TRBV5-1 and J is TRBJ1-1, with TRBD1 as a possible D gene (6 bases). CDR3 length: 16 amino acids. The ends were cut back, 4 bases at V and 1 base at J, with 17 bases in the middle. Germline CDR1 SGHRS, CDR2 YFSETQ. CDR3 DNA sequence: TGCGCCAGCAGCCCCCTTATTCCAGGGGCGAACACTGAAGCTTTCTTT. Residues: CASSPLIPGANTEAFF.